The 8 T cell receptor beta chains presented below share a single source sample, sequenced in a study of cytomegalovirus exposure and HLA in healthy donors. 13 Jbeta primers and 60 Vbeta primers were used for the PCR. The assay was immunoSEQ multiplex PCR, and TCRdb's table has in-frame clones only and misses some. The sample holds some 150,000 clones, 73% seen once. Material: PBMCs. The receptors originated from a human donor in good health.

The chain links TRBV6-5 to TRBJ2-5; D possibly corresponds to TRBD1 (5 bases). Trimming took off 6 bases at V and 4 bases at J, with 18 bases between the two ends. Per the germline V gene, CDR1 is MNHEY and CDR2 is SVGAGI. The CDR3 consists of 15 residues. In DNA form, the CDR3 reads TGTGCCAGCAGCCTAACCCAGGGTACAAGAGAGACCCAGTACTTC. Amino acids: CASSLTQGTRETQYF.

The chain employs TRBV10-2 and TRBJ2-2, with 15 bases identical to TRBD2. Germline V gene lookup returns CDR1 WSHSY and CDR2 SAAADI. The V and J ends lost 7 bases and 4 bases, in that order; junction bases with no gene match: 7. The CDR3 runs to 17 residues. The CDR3 coding sequence is TGCGCCAGCACCCTGGGACTAGCGGGAGGATCCACCGGGGAGCTGTTTTTT. It encodes CASTLGLAGGSTGELFF.

This sequence joins TRBV28 and TRBJ2-3; 7 positions agree with TRBD1. The germline V gene has CDR1 MDHEN and CDR2 SYDVKM. The CDR3 is 15 amino acids. Trimming removed 5 bases from V and 2 bases from J; junction bases left unmatched: 7. CDR3 sequence: CASSPGQPPTDTQYF. CDR3 DNA sequence: TGTGCCAGCAGTCCGGGACAGCCGCCCACAGATACGCAGTATTTT.

The V gene is TRBV5-4, the J gene TRBJ2-7; D not certain. CDR1 is SGHNT and CDR2 is YYREEE in the germline V gene (reference sequence). Trimming cost V 0 bases and J 1 base, with 5 bases left between them. The CDR3 covers 13 residues. The CDR3: CASSLGASYEQYF. The CDR3, as DNA: TGTGCCAGCAGCTTGGGCGCTTCCTACGAGCAGTACTTC.

The genes are TRBV28 and TRBJ1-2, with 8 bases that match TRBD1. Trimming removed 3 bases from V and 4 bases from J; junction bases left unmatched: 1. Germline V gene data show CDR1 as MDHEN and CDR2 as SYDVKM. This CDR3 contains 13 residues. Written as DNA, the CDR3 is TGTGCCAGCAGTTTTGGGACAGGCTATGGCTACACCTTC. Its protein product is CASSFGTGYGYTF.

This clone was counted once. The V gene is TRBV5-4, the J gene TRBJ1-1; D not certain. V lost 7 bases, J lost 2 bases, and 6 bases lay in between. The CDR3 covers 11 residues. The germline V gene encodes CDR1 SGHNT and CDR2 YYREEE (reference sequence). CDR3 DNA sequence: TGTGCCAGCGGACTAAACACTGAAGCTTTCTTT. It translates to CASGLNTEAFF.

This clone was counted a single time. The chain employs TRBV9 and TRBJ2-5, with TRBD2 as a possible D gene (5 bases). Trimming removed 0 bases at V and 0 bases at J, with 15 bases between. This CDR3 contains 17 residues. Looked up from germline, CDR1 is SGDLS and CDR2 is YYNGEE. The CDR3 sequence: CASSVEGRTPYQETQYF. DNA for the CDR3: TGTGCCAGCAGCGTAGAAGGACGGACTCCGTACCAAGAGACCCAGTACTTC. Complete variable domain (other parts from reference TRBV9 and TRBJ2-5): DSGVTQTPKHLITATGQRVTLRCSPRSGDLSVYWYQQSLDQGLQFLIQYYNGEERAKGNILERFSAQQFPDLHSELNLSSLELGDSALYFCASSVEGRTPYQETQYFGPGTRLLVL.

This clone showed up just once. The chain joins TRBV7-3 to TRBJ2-5; D call uncertain. Trimming removed 1 base at V and 3 bases at J, with 9 bases between. The CDR3 runs to 14 residues. The germline gives CDR1 SGHTA, CDR2 FQGTGA. The CDR3 loop is CASSLSGEKETQYF. The CDR3 DNA is TGTGCCAGCAGCTTAAGTGGAGAAAAAGAGACCCAGTACTTC.